These T cell receptor beta chains were read from a single sample in a study of T cells expressing NK-cell markers. TCRdb reanalyzed the 5' RACE reads and collapses them to one entry per CDR3 protein, without DNA. This repertoire includes around 21,000 distinct CDR3 sequences. Sequencing used blood T cells: a sorted CD56 or NKG2C T cell subset, CD4+ or CD8+ T cells, or bulk PBMC T cells (not recorded which). These receptors were taken from a man aged 18-75 years in good health. Both conserved end residues are part of each CDR3. Only some rows state a clone size, as once, few, many or a class for expanded clones.

CDR3,size,V,J
CSARDFRGAHGTDTQYF,NA,TRBV20-1,TRBJ2-3
CASSLDGSGPYNEQFF,NA,TRBV11-3,TRBJ2-1
CASNTPTGDYEQYF,NA,TRBV7-9,TRBJ2-7
CASSFTGADTQYF,NA,TRBV5-1,TRBJ2-3
CAWSVRLAGGPQVSEQYF,NA,TRBV30,TRBJ2-7
CASSLETQNYGYTF,NA,TRBV7-2,TRBJ1-2
CASSLESSLTQPQHF,NA,TRBV7-8,TRBJ1-5
CASSRTGFGQPQHF,NA,TRBV3-1,TRBJ1-5
CASSKSGTGARSWNSPLHF,NA,TRBV6-1,TRBJ1-6
CSATTPTGGAGGYTF,NA,TRBV20-1,TRBJ1-2
CASSPGHPGNSPLHF,NA,TRBV4-3,TRBJ1-6
CASGEIMNTEAFF,NA,TRBV2,TRBJ1-1
CASNPSFPGQGRNEQFF,NA,TRBV5-1,TRBJ2-1
CASSPDRAIGEADTQYF,NA,TRBV7-9,TRBJ2-3
CSARDQRTRTEAFF,NA,TRBV20-1,TRBJ1-1
CASSLGGSIQYF,NA,TRBV7-2,TRBJ2-4
CASSPGSSQRYGYTF,NA,TRBV6-2/TRBV6-3,TRBJ1-2
CASSYEVTDSPLHF,NA,TRBV6-2/TRBV6-3,TRBJ1-6
CSARAGTGHQGQYF,NA,TRBV20-1,TRBJ2-7
CASSSGGQGSGYGYTF,NA,TRBV11-2,TRBJ1-2
CASSHRLGAHTEAFF,NA,TRBV3-1,TRBJ1-1
CASSVFGVTRGTDTQYF,NA,TRBV9,TRBJ2-3
CASSSPRGADTQYF,NA,TRBV7-9,TRBJ2-3
CSARTTSGASTDTQYF,NA,TRBV29-1,TRBJ2-3
CASSPDRAYNEQFF,NA,TRBV7-2,TRBJ2-1
CASTLVGGSDTEAFF,NA,TRBV7-2,TRBJ1-1
CATSGPYNYGYTF,NA,TRBV24-1,TRBJ1-2
CASSLTWNEQFF,NA,TRBV7-6,TRBJ2-1
CASSLFYPGQGRGYTF,NA,TRBV7-9,TRBJ1-2
CATSSQRGSGADTQYF,medium-sized,TRBV15,TRBJ2-3
CASSPKQSGANVLTF,NA,TRBV18,TRBJ2-6
CASSSYGGKRDTQYF,NA,TRBV7-2,TRBJ2-3
CASILSSQGDTQYF,NA,TRBV2,TRBJ2-3
CASSLQGHLAKNIQYF,NA,TRBV7-2,TRBJ2-4
CSARADRGGYGYTF,NA,TRBV20-1,TRBJ1-2
CASSLGLAERPDTQYF,NA,TRBV7-9,TRBJ2-3
CASSSGLASTEEQYF,NA,TRBV6-2/TRBV6-3,TRBJ2-7
CASTRADSPLHF,NA,TRBV19,TRBJ1-6
CSAPPGQNATNEKLFF,NA,TRBV20-1,TRBJ1-4
CASSLFRGTHSGANVLTF,NA,TRBV28,TRBJ2-6
CASSLTLAGGAGSTDTQYF,NA,TRBV7-2,TRBJ2-3
CASSQGAWGWIGAFF,NA,TRBV14,TRBJ1-1
CASSQDGPTGAEETQYF,NA,TRBV4-1,TRBJ2-5
CASSLEENQPQHF,NA,TRBV5-5,TRBJ1-5
CASSQGLPSPAAQPYEQYF,NA,TRBV4-3,TRBJ2-7
CSATRTSSTYNEQFF,NA,TRBV20-1,TRBJ2-1
CASSWGGNEQFF,NA,TRBV7-3,TRBJ2-1
CASSLRRLAGYQETQYF,NA,TRBV7-2,TRBJ2-5
CSVTGTSGGANTQYF,NA,TRBV29-1,TRBJ2-3
CASSQGVEVPLLETQYF,NA,TRBV3-1,TRBJ2-5
CASSNVLAGGPGYEQYF,NA,TRBV5-5,TRBJ2-7
CASSIRESNQPQHF,NA,TRBV19,TRBJ1-5
CATSSGLADQETQYF,large,TRBV15,TRBJ2-5